Sequencing of this T cell receptor beta chain was carried out in a study of blood T cell repertoires in COVID-19. Study at large: Sample material is recorded as cDNA or gDNA derived from T cells, B-cell-depleted T cells, or PBMCs.

The CDR3 consists of 15 residues. The ends lost 2 bases at V and 4 bases at J; junction bases unmatched: 7. The germline V gene encodes CDR1 SGDLS and CDR2 YYNGEE. Authors' processing steps: Amplification from reference gene primers served as the basis for estimated nucleated cell counts. The data were produced by immunoSEQ multiplex PCR, yet TCRdb's version contains in-frame clones alone and is incomplete. V and J calls plus clone size are reproduced from that table; the DNA served to infer D and trimming. This table has under 100,000 clones, around 86% appearing once. The clonotype was recovered from a woman aged 70-85 years with acute or convalescent COVID-19. The sample was peripheral blood. This chain connects TRBV9 to TRBJ2-5, with 8 nucleotides matching TRBD2. The CDR3 sequence: CASSVGTSIRETQYF. CDR3 in DNA: TGTGCCAGCAGCGTGGGGACTAGTATAAGAGAGACCCAGTACTTC.